A single sample is the source of the 19 T cell receptor beta chains below, sequenced in a study of blood T cell repertoires in COVID-19. Produced via immunoSEQ multiplex PCR; TCRdb's table is partial and in-frame only. The data hold some 89,000 clones, with 79% observed a single time. The sequenced sample was peripheral blood. The receptors were sampled from an older man with acute or convalescent COVID-19.

This clone was seen more than once but under ten times. The chain combines TRBV5-6 with TRBJ1-2, with D perhaps matching TRBD1 (5 bases). Germline V CDR1 and CDR2: SGHDT, YYEEEE. This CDR3 region has 14 residues. Deletions cut 0 bases from V and 6 bases from J, with 12 bases between. The CDR3 nucleotides read TGTGCCAGCAGCTTGGGGGGCCGATCGAATGGCTACACCTTC. Amino acid sequence: CASSLGGRSNGYTF.

The chain recombines TRBV30 with TRBJ1-2; no reliable D call. V was shortened by 5 bases and J by 1 base, with 5 bases between the two germline ends. From germline, CDR1 is GTSNPN and CDR2 SVGIG (reference sequence). The CDR3 runs to 11 residues. CDR3 DNA sequence: TGTGCCTGGGCGGATAACTATGGCTACACCTTC. Its protein product is CAWADNYGYTF.

The rearrangement uses TRBV10-3 and TRBJ1-2; no clear D gene. Germline V gene sequence: CDR1 ENHRY, CDR2 SYGVKD. The V gene lost 3 bases and the J gene lost 7 bases, with 6 bases spanning the gap. This CDR3 spans 11 amino acids. The CDR3 DNA reads as TGTGCCATCAGTGACGGGATTGGCTACACCTTC. This sequence encodes CAISDGIGYTF.

The V and J genes are TRBV10-3 and TRBJ2-3, with 9 nucleotides matching TRBD1. J lost 2 bases, V lost 2 bases, and 14 bases had no gene match. CDR1 and CDR2 (germline): ENHRY, SYGVKD. The CDR3 is 19 residues long. For the CDR3, the DNA is TGTGCCATCAGTGAGGGGACAGGGACCTCATTACAATACACAGATACGCAGTATTTT. Protein: CAISEGTGTSLQYTDTQYF.

This clone was observed a few times. The CDR3 is CASSEVAGNQPQHF. The CDR3 DNA reads TGTGCCAGCAGTGAGGTGGCGGGCAATCAGCCCCAGCATTTT. The chain employs TRBV25-1 and TRBJ1-5; no clear D. The CDR3 covers 14 residues. Germline lookup yields CDR1 MGHDK and CDR2 SYGVNS. Trimming cost V 3 bases and J 2 bases, with 8 bases left between them.

The rearrangement links TRBV5-1 to TRBJ2-3, with 10 nucleotides matching TRBD1. The germline CDR1 and CDR2 sequences are SGHRS and YFSETQ. After removal of 4 bases from V and 1 base from J, the junction contained 6 bases not matched to a gene. The CDR3 consists of 16 residues. This chain's CDR3 is CASSLRGTGGTDTQYF. The CDR3 DNA reads as TGCGCCAGCAGCCTTAGGGGGACAGGGGGCACAGATACGCAGTATTTT.

This rearrangement joins TRBV7-2 to TRBJ1-2, with TRBD1 matching 10 bases. Per germline, CDR1 SGHTA and CDR2 FQGNSA. The CDR3 extends over 15 amino acids. V was pared by 4 bases and J by 4 bases, with 6 bases of the junction left unmatched. The CDR3 DNA reads TGTGCCAGCAGCTACGACAGGGGGCGCCCCTATGGCTACACCTTC. This sequence encodes CASSYDRGRPYGYTF. The entire variable domain, with the rest obtained from reference TRBV7-2 and TRBJ1-2, is as follows: GAGVSQSPSNKVTEKGKDVELRCDPISGHTALYWYRQSLGQGLEFLIYFQGNSAPDKSGLPSDRFSAERTGGSVSTLTIQRTQQEDSAVYLCASSYDRGRPYGYTFGSGTRLTVV.

V and J are TRBV5-1 and TRBJ2-1; 9 nucleotides agree with TRBD2. The germline CDR1 and CDR2 sequences are SGHRS and YFSETQ. Trimming took 8 bases from V and 8 from J; bases not matched to a gene: 8. This CDR3 is 13 amino acids long. The CDR3 sequence: CASRGTSFYEQFF. In nucleotides, the CDR3 is TGCGCCAGTAGAGGGACTAGCTTCTATGAGCAGTTCTTC.

This rearrangement joins TRBV4-1 to TRBJ2-2, with 8 bases that match TRBD1. Germline-derived CDR1 and CDR2 are MGHRA and YSYEKL. This CDR3 is built from 14 residues. V lost 4 bases and J lost 6; bases outside the gene matches: 4. The CDR3 here is CASSLGQGAGELFF. As DNA, the CDR3 is TGCGCCAGCAGCCTCGGACAGGGCGCCGGGGAGCTGTTTTTT.

V gene TRBV14 combines with J gene TRBJ1-6; 7 nucleotides line up with TRBD1. Germline CDR1 is SGHDN and CDR2 is FVKESK. V gave up 3 bases and J gave up 4 bases; unmatched junction bases: 6. The CDR3 length is 16 residues. The CDR3 loop is CASSQRQGRYNSPLHF. CDR3 coding DNA: TGTGCCAGCAGCCAGCGACAGGGAAGATATAATTCACCCCTCCACTTT.

V is TRBV2 and J is TRBJ1-4; no firm D call. The CDR3 has 14 amino acids. The germline V gene encodes CDR1 SNHLY and CDR2 FYNNEI. The V gene lost 7 bases and the J gene lost 2 bases, with 11 bases spanning the gap. The CDR3 sequence: CASTGVRTNEKLFF. DNA of the CDR3: TGTGCCAGCACCGGGGTGAGGACTAATGAAAAACTGTTTTTT.

This clone was counted ten times or more. The J gene is TRBJ1-1, the V gene TRBV23-1; a weak D match, TRBD1 (5 bases). TRBV23-1 belongs to the ORF category, with a function that is uncertain. V was pared by 3 bases and J by 3 bases, with 17 bases between. There are 16 residues in the CDR3. DNA of the CDR3: TGCGCCAGCAGTCATCGGGACTTCCCCCTAGACACTGAAGCTTTCTTT. Protein product: CASSHRDFPLDTEAFF.

The rearrangement links TRBV4-2 to TRBJ2-1; D is perhaps TRBD2 (5 bases). The CDR3 is 14 residues long. Looked up from germline, CDR1 is LGHNA and CDR2 is YNFKEQ. Between the trimmed V and J ends, which lost 4 bases and 3 bases, there was a span of 10 bases. The CDR3 loop is CASSPFGDYNEQFF. Here the CDR3 DNA reads TGTGCCAGCAGCCCCTTCGGGGACTACAATGAGCAGTTCTTC.

V and J are TRBV10-3 and TRBJ1-1; TRBD1 matches at 8 bases. V dropped 9 bases and J dropped 0; count of bases not matched to a gene: 6. Per the germline V gene, CDR1 is ENHRY and CDR2 is SYGVKD. The length of the CDR3 is 14 residues. The chain's CDR3 is CAIGQGLMNTEAFF. CDR3 DNA sequence: TGTGCCATAGGACAGGGTCTCATGAACACTGAAGCTTTCTTT.

This clone occurred once. The gene calls are TRBV19 and TRBJ2-2, with D tentatively TRBD1 (6 bases). The CDR3 runs 16 residues. Germline V gene sequence: CDR1 LNHDA, CDR2 SQIVND (reference sequence). V was pared by 3 bases and J by 5 bases, with 16 bases between. The CDR3 region is CASSIRPAGDTGELFF. The CDR3 DNA sequence: TGTGCCAGTAGTATCCGACCCGCAGGGGATACCGGGGAGCTGTTTTTT.

The rearrangement uses TRBV3-1 (or the pseudogene TRBV3-2) and TRBJ2-1; D gene ambiguous. The CDR3 has 15 amino acids. Germline V CDR1 and CDR2: LGHDT, YNNKEL (reference sequence). V lost 0 bases and J 8 bases, leaving 14 bases between the germline ends. In nucleotides, the CDR3 is TGTGCCAGCAGCCAAGATCCCAGGCGAGATGATGAGCAGTTCTTC. Its translation: CASSQDPRRDDEQFF.

CDR3 nucleotide sequence: TGCGCCAGCAGCTTGCAGGGCGCAGGCAATTACAATGAGCAGTTCTTC. Translation gives CASSLQGAGNYNEQFF. The rearrangement uses TRBV5-1 and TRBJ2-1, with a tentative D call TRBD1 (5 bases). The CDR3 length is 16 residues. Per germline, CDR1 SGHRS and CDR2 YFSETQ. Trimming pared 1 base from V and 4 bases from J, leaving 15 bases between.

The chain joins TRBV5-1 to TRBJ1-1; D perhaps matches TRBD1 (6 bases). The CDR3 has 15 amino acids. Germline assignment: CDR1 SGHRS and CDR2 YFSETQ. Between the trimmed V and J ends, which lost 4 bases and 0 bases, there was a span of 13 bases. The DNA of the CDR3 is TGCGCCAGCAGCCTAGGGGGTAATATGAACACTGAAGCTTTCTTT. Translating it yields CASSLGGNMNTEAFF.

This clone occurred a few times. CDR3 bases: TGTGCCAGCAGCGCGGGGGCAGGGCTTTTCTACGAGCAGTACTTC. Translated, it gives CASSAGAGLFYEQYF. The J gene is TRBJ2-7, the V gene TRBV7-9; possibly TRBD2 for D (7 bases). Germline-derived CDR1 and CDR2 are SEHNR and FQNEAQ (reference sequence). The CDR3 has 15 residues. The V end was cut by 5 bases, the J end by 3 bases, with 17 bases between.